These 9 T cell receptor beta chains came from one sample sequenced in a study of blood T cell repertoires in COVID-19. Clones were sequenced by immunoSEQ multiplex PCR, and TCRdb holds only the in-frame ones, with some missing. The sample includes about 290,000 clones, under 90% of them seen just once. Sequencing was carried out using PBMCs or T cells enriched from blood (not recorded which). The receptors were sampled from a middle-aged woman who had recovered from COVID-19.

The rearrangement links TRBV15 to TRBJ2-7; 7 bases line up with TRBD2. The J segment lost 6 bases and the V segment lost 2 bases, leaving 7 bases of the junction unmatched. The CDR3 totals 14 residues. Germline V gene lookup returns CDR1 LNHNV and CDR2 YYDKDF (reference sequence). CDR3 in amino acids: CATSRKGLPREQYF. The CDR3 DNA reads TGTGCCACCAGCAGAAAGGGACTACCCCGCGAGCAGTACTTC.

V usage is TRBV9 and J usage is TRBJ1-4; possibly TRBD1 for D (6 bases). This CDR3 has 16 residues. Trimming pared 6 bases from V and 0 bases from J, leaving 15 bases between. CDR1 is SGDLS and CDR2 is YYNGEE in the germline V gene. Here the CDR3 DNA reads TGTGCCAGCAACTCACAGGGAGAAGCAACTAATGAAAAACTGTTTTTT. It specifies CASNSQGEATNEKLFF.

This chain connects TRBV19 to TRBJ1-2, with a possible D match to TRBD1 (6 bases). From germline, CDR1 is LNHDA and CDR2 SQIVND (reference sequence). The CDR3 is 15 residues long. The ends were cut back, 4 bases at V and 3 bases at J, with 15 bases in the middle. The CDR3 is CASSNVLGAHYGYTF. The CDR3 DNA sequence: TGTGCCAGTAGTAACGTACTGGGGGCCCACTATGGCTACACCTTC.

The chain has TRBV5-1 and TRBJ1-1; 9 bases are shared with TRBD1. V trimming: 4 bases; J trimming: 5 bases; junction bases outside the gene matches: 12. The CDR3 length is 16 residues. The germline V gene has CDR1 SGHRS and CDR2 YFSETQ. The CDR3 nucleotides read TGCGCCAGCAGCGGAACTATAGGGACAGGGTGGACTGAAGCTTTCTTT. Amino acids: CASSGTIGTGWTEAFF. The whole variable domain, remainder taken from reference TRBV5-1 and TRBJ1-1, is KAGVTQTPRYLIKTRGQQVTLSCSPISGHRSVSWYQQTPGQGLQFLFEYFSETQRNKGNFPGRFSGRQFSNSRSEMNVSTLELGDSALYLCASSGTIGTGWTEAFFGQGTRLTVV.

This clone was detected only once. This chain uses TRBV10-3 with TRBJ1-2, with 8 positions matching TRBD1. The CDR3 spans 14 residues. Germline V gives CDR1 ENHRY, CDR2 SYGVKD. V shed 6 bases, J shed 2 bases, and the junction held 5 bases outside the gene matches. The CDR3 region is CAISQGAQNYGYTF. DNA of the CDR3: TGTGCCATCAGCCAGGGGGCCCAAAACTATGGCTACACCTTC.

The chain couples TRBV7-2 to TRBJ1-3; possibly TRBD1 for D (6 bases). The V gene lost 1 base and the J gene lost 0 bases, with 7 bases spanning the gap. Germline V gene lookup returns CDR1 SGHTA and CDR2 FQGNSA. The length of the CDR3 is 15 residues. CDR3 DNA: TGTGCCAGCAGCTTAGACAGGGCCTCTGGAAACACCATATATTTT. Protein product: CASSLDRASGNTIYF.

This clone was counted a few times. This sequence joins TRBV7-3 and TRBJ1-6; TRBD1 matches at 7 bases. V lost 2 bases and J lost 9; bases outside the gene matches: 7. This CDR3 comprises 15 residues. Germline-derived CDR1 and CDR2 are SGHTA and FQGTGA. DNA for the CDR3: TGTGCCAGCAGCTTAGGGACAGCGAAGGGTTCACCCCTCCACTTT. It specifies CASSLGTAKGSPLHF.

The V call is TRBV29-1, the J call TRBJ2-7; 8 bases are a match to TRBD2. Germline V lookup: CDR1 SQVTM, CDR2 ANQGSEA. The V gene end was trimmed by 3 bases and the J gene end by 6 bases; junction bases not matched to a gene: 10. CDR3 length: 14 amino acids. The CDR3 bases are TGCAGCGTTGATCGGGAGGGCCCTCGGAGCGAGCAGTACTTC. It is translated as CSVDREGPRSEQYF.

The chain couples TRBV15 to TRBJ1-2; TRBD1 agrees at 10 bases. Trimming at V came to 0 bases and at J to 7 bases, leaving 2 bases not matched to a gene. Germline V CDR1 and CDR2: LNHNV, YYDKDF (reference sequence). This CDR3 is 14 amino acids long. CDR3 residues: CATSREGTGAGYTF. CDR3 in DNA: TGTGCCACCAGCAGAGAGGGGACAGGGGCTGGCTACACCTTC.